These 5 T cell receptor beta chains share one sample of origin, sequenced in a study of T cell repertoires in cytomegalovirus infection. MiXCR, run by TCRdb on the reads, gives a single entry per CDR3 protein. The sample lists about 110,000 distinct CDR3 sequences, roughly 30% occurring once. Antigens of these TCRs are unknown. The starting material was CD8+ T cells from cultured PBMCs, obtained from culture after CMV antigen stimulation. The receptors come from a human donor in good health (CMV status not recorded). Some clones in this sample may be carry-over from other donors' samples.

V usage is TRBV20-1 and J usage is TRBJ2-3, with a possible D match to TRBD2 (6 bases). CDR1 is DFQATT, CDR2 SNEGSKA, per germline (reference sequence). The CDR3 has 16 amino acids. V gave up 7 bases and J gave up 2 bases, with 22 bases separating them. DNA of the CDR3: TGCAGTGGGGGGGTTCGTCCGGGGAGCTACACAGATACGCAGTATTTT. Protein sequence: CSGGVRPGSYTDTQYF.

The V gene is TRBV28, the J gene TRBJ2-4; the D is unclear. V shed 2 bases and J shed 0 bases, with 14 bases lying between them. The germline V gene has CDR1 MDHEN and CDR2 SYDVKM. The CDR3 totals 17 residues. CDR3 sequence reads: CASSLTRLGEAKNIQYF. The CDR3 DNA is TGTGCCAGCAGTTTAACCCGCCTTGGGGAAGCCAAAAACATTCAGTACTTC.

The genes are TRBV12-3 or TRBV12-4 and TRBJ1-3; D possibly corresponds to TRBD1 (5 bases). CDR3 length: 14 amino acids. Trimming cost V 4 bases and J 2 bases, with 9 bases left between them. CDR3 loop: CASSSLGAGNTIYF. The CDR3 bases are TGTGCCAGCAGTTCTCTGGGGGCTGGAAACACCATATATTTT.

This clonotype was seen more than once but under ten times. V usage is TRBV7-2 and J usage is TRBJ1-1; 10 bases map to TRBD1. V shed 5 bases and J 8 bases; nucleotides not matched to a gene: 5. This CDR3 has 13 residues. From germline, CDR1 is SGHTA and CDR2 FQGNSA. The CDR3 DNA follows: TGTGCCAGCAGCCTGGACAGGGGGGCGGAAGCTTTCTTT. This gives the protein CASSLDRGAEAFF.

This clonotype was detected a few times. This rearrangement joins TRBV7-9 to TRBJ1-1; maybe TRBD1 (6 bases). Trimming stripped 7 bases from V and 2 bases from J, with 8 bases between. The CDR3 has 12 amino acids. Looked up from germline, CDR1 is SEHNR and CDR2 is FQNEAQ (reference sequence). In DNA, the CDR3 is TGTGCCAGCACCAGGGGAAACACTGAAGCTTTCTTT. It encodes CASTRGNTEAFF.